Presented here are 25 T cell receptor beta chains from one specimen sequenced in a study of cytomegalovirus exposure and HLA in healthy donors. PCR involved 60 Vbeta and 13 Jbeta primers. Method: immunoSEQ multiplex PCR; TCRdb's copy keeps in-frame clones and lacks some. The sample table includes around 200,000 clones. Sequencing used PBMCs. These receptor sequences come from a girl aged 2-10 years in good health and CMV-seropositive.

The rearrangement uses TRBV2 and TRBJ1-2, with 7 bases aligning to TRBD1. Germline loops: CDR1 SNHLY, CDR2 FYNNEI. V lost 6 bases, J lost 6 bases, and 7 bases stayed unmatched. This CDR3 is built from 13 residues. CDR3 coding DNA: TGTGCCAGCAGAGTACAGGGGTGGGATGGCTACACCTTC. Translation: CASRVQGWDGYTF.

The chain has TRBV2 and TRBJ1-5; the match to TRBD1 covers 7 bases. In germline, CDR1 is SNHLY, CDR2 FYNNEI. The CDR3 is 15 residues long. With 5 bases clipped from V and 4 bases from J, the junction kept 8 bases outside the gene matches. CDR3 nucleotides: TGTGCCAGCAGTCGGACAGGCTCCCTTAATCAGCCCCAGCATTTT. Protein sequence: CASSRTGSLNQPQHF.

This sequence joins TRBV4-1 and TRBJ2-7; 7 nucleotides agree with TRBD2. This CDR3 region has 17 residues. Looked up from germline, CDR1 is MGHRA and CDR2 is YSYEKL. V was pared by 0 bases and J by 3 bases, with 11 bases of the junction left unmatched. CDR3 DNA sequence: TGCGCCAGCAGCCAAGATGACCAGGCTAGCGGATTCTACGAGCAGTACTTC. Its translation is CASSQDDQASGFYEQYF.

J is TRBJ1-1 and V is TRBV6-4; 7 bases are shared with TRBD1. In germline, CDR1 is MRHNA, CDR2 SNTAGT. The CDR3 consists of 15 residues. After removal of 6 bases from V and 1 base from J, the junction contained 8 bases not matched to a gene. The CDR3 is CASRPLAGGNTEAFF. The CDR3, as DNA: TGTGCCAGCAGGCCCTTGGCAGGGGGGAACACTGAAGCTTTCTTT.

This CDR3 reads CASNTARTSGRWIETDTQYF. The CDR3 region has the DNA TGTGCCAGCAACACAGCCCGGACTAGCGGGAGATGGATCGAGACAGATACGCAGTATTTT. The chain links TRBV27 to TRBJ2-3, with 13 bases lining up with TRBD2. The CDR3 consists of 20 residues. Germline trimming cut 7 bases from V and 3 bases from J; bases unmatched to any gene: 19. Germline CDR1 MNHEY, CDR2 SMNVEV (reference sequence).

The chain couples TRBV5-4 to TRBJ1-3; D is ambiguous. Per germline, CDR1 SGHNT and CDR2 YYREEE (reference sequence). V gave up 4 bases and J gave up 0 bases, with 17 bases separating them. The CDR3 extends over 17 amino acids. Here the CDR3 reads CASSVDSTINSGNTIYF. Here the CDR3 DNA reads TGTGCCAGCAGCGTGGACTCCACTATTAACTCTGGAAACACCATATATTTT.

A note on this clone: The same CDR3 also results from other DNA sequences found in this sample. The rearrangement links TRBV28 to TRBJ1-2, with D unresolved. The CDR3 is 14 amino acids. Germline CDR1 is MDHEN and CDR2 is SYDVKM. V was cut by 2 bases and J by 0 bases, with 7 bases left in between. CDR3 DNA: TGTGCCAGCAGTTTAGGCAGTTCTAACTATGGCTACACCTTC. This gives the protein CASSLGSSNYGYTF.

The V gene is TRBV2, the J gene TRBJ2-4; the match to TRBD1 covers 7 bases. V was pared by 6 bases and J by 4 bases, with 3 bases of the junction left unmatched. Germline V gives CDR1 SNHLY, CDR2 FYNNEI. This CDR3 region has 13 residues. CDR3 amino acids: CASRVTGKNIQYF. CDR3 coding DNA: TGTGCCAGCAGGGTGACAGGGAAAAACATTCAGTACTTC.

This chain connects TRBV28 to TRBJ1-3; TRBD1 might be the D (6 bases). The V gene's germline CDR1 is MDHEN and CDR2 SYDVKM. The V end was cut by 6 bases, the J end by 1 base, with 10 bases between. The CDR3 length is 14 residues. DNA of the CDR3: TGTGCCAGCAGGGGGGGGGCGTCTGGAAACACCATATATTTT. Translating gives CASRGGASGNTIYF.

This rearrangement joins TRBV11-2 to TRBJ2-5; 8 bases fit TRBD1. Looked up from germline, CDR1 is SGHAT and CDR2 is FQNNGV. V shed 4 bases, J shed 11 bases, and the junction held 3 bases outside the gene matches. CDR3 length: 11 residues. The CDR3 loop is CASSSGGGQYF. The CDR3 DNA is TGTGCCAGCAGCTCAGGGGGCGGGCAGTACTTC.

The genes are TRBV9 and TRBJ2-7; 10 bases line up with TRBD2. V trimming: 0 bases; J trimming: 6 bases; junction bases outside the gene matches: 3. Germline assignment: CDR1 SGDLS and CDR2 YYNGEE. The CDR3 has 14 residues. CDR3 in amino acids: CASSVGLAGGEQYF. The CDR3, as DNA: TGTGCCAGCAGCGTAGGACTAGCGGGCGGCGAGCAGTACTTC. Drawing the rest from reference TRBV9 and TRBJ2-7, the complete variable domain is DSGVTQTPKHLITATGQRVTLRCSPRSGDLSVYWYQQSLDQGLQFLIQYYNGEERAKGNILERFSAQQFPDLHSELNLSSLELGDSALYFCASSVGLAGGEQYFGPGTRLTVT.

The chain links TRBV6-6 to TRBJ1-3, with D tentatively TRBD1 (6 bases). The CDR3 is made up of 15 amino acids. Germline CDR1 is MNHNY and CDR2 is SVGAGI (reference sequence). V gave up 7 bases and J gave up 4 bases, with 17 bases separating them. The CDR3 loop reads CASKQTGLFGNTIYF. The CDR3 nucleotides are TGTGCCAGCAAACAAACAGGGTTGTTCGGAAACACCATATATTTT.

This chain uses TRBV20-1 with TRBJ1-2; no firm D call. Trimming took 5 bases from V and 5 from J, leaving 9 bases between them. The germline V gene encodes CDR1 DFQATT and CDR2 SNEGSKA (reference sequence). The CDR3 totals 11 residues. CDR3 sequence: CSAYDGYGYTF. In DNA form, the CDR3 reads TGCAGTGCTTATGACGGGTATGGCTACACCTTC.

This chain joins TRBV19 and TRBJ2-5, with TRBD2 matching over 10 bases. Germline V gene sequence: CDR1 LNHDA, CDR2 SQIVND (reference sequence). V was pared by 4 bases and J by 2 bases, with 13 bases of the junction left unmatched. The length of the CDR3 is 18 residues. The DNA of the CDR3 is TGTGCCAGTAGTAGACGGATCCTAGCGGGAGTAGGGCAAGAGACCCAGTACTTC. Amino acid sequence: CASSRRILAGVGQETQYF.

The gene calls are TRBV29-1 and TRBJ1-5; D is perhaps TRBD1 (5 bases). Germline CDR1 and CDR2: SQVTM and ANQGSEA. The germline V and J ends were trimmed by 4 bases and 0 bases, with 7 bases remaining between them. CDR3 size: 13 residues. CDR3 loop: CSVGDYSNQPQHF. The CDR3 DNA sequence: TGCAGCGTTGGGGACTATAGCAATCAGCCCCAGCATTTT. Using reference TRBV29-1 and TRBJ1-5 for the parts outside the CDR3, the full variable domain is SAVISQKPSRDICQRGTSLTIQCQVDSQVTMMFWYRQQPGQSLTLIATANQGSEATYESGFVIDKFPISRPNLTFSTLTVSNMSPEDSSIYLCSVGDYSNQPQHFGDGTRLSIL.

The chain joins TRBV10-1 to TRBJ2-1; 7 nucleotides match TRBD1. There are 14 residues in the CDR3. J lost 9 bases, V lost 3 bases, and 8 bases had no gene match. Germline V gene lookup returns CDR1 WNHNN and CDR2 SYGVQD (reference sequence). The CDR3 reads CASSEPERGPEQFF. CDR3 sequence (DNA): TGCGCCAGCAGTGAACCGGAAAGGGGGCCTGAGCAGTTCTTC.

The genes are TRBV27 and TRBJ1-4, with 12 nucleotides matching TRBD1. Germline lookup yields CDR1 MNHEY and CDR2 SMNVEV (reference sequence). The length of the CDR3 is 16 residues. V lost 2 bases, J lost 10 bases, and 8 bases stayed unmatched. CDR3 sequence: CASSLLGGTGGRKLFF. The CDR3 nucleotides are TGTGCCAGCAGTTTACTAGGCGGGACAGGGGGCCGAAAACTGTTTTTT.

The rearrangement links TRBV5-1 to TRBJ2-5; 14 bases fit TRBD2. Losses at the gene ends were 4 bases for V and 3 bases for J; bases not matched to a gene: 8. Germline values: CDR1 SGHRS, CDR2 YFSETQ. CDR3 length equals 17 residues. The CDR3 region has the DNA TGCGCCAGCAGCAGCGGCGCGGGACTAGCGGGAGAAGAGACCCAGTACTTC. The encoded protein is CASSSGAGLAGEETQYF. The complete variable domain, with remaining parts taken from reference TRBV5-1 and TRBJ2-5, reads KAGVTQTPRYLIKTRGQQVTLSCSPISGHRSVSWYQQTPGQGLQFLFEYFSETQRNKGNFPGRFSGRQFSNSRSEMNVSTLELGDSALYLCASSSGAGLAGEETQYFGPGTRLLVL.

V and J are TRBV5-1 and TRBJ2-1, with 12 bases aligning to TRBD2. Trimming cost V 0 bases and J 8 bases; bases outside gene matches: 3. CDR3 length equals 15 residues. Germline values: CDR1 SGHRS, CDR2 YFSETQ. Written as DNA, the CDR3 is TGCGCCAGCAGCTTGGGGACTAGCGGGATTGATGAGCAGTTCTTC. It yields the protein CASSLGTSGIDEQFF.

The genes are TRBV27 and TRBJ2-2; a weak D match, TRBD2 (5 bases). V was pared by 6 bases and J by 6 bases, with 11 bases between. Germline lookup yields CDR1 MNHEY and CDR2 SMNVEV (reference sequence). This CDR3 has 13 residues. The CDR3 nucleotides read TGTGCCAGCAGCCAGAGGGAGTCCGGGGAGCTGTTTTTT. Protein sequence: CASSQRESGELFF.

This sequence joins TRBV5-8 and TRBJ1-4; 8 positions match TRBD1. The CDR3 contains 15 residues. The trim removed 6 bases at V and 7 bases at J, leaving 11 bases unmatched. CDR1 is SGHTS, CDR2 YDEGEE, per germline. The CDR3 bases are TGTGCCAGCACGGCGACAGGGGTCCCACCTGAAAAACTGTTTTTT. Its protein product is CASTATGVPPEKLFF.

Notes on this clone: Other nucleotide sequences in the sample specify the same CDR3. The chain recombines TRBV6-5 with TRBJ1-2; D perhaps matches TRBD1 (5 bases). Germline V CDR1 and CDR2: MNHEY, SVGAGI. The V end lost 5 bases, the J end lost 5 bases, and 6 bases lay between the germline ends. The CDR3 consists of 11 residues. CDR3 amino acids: CASSQGYGYTF. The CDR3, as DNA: TGTGCCAGCAGTCAGGGTTATGGCTACACCTTC.

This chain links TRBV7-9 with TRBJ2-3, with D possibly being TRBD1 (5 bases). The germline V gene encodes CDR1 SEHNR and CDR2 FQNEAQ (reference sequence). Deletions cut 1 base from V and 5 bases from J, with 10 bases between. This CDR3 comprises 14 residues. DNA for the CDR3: TGTGCCAGCAGCTTAGATCGTAGGGGAGATACGCAGTATTTT. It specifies CASSLDRRGDTQYF.

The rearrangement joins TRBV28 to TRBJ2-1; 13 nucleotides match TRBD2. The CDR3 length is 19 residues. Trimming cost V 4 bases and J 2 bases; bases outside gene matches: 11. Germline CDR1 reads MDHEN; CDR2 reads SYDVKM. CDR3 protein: CASSWPGLAGWGTYNEQFF. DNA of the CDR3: TGTGCCAGCAGTTGGCCGGGACTAGCGGGGTGGGGGACCTACAATGAGCAGTTCTTC.

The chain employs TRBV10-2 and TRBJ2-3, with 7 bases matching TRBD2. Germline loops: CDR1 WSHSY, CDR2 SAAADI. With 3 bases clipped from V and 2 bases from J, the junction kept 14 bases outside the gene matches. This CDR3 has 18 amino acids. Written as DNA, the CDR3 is TGCGCCAGCAGTGATCTTGAGGCTAGCGGCGCGTTCACAGATACGCAGTATTTT. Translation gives CASSDLEASGAFTDTQYF.